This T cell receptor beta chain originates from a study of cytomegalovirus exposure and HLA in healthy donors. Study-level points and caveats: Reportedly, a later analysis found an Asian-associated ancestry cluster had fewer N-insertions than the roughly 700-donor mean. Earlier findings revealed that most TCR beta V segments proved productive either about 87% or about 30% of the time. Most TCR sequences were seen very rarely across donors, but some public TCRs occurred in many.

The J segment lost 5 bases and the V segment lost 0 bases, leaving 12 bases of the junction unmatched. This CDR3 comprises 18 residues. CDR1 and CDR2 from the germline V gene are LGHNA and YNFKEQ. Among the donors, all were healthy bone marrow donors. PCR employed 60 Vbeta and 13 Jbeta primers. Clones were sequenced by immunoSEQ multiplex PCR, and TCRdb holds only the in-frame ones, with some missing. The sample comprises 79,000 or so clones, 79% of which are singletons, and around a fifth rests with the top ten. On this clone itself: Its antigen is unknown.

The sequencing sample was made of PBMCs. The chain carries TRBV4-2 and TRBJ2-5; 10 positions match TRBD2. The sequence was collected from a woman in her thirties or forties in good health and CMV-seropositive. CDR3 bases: TGTGCCAGCAGCCAAGATTTGAGGAGCGGGGGGGCTTTTGAGACCCAGTACTTC. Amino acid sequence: CASSQDLRSGGAFETQYF.